Each of the 15 T cell receptor beta chains below was sequenced from the same sample in a study of T cell changes during pregnancy in multiple sclerosis. The method was immunoSEQ multiplex PCR; TCRdb's version includes in-frame clones alone and lacks a portion of them. The sample shows about 83,000 clones, about 91% of them seen only once. The sample in question was PBMCs, obtained in the first trimester of pregnancy. These receptors originate from a female donor in good health, serving as a control in a pregnancy study. Some clones in this sample may be carry-over from other donors' samples.

The chain carries TRBV5-6 and TRBJ1-2, with TRBD1 as a possible D gene (6 bases). V was trimmed by 0 bases and J by 3 bases, leaving 15 bases between them. The CDR3 covers 16 residues. Germline V CDR1 and CDR2: SGHDT, YYEEEE. The CDR3 sequence is CASSLDWGQGDYGYTF. The DNA of the CDR3 is TGTGCCAGCAGCTTGGACTGGGGGCAGGGTGACTATGGCTACACCTTC.

A few counts support this clone. The J gene is TRBJ1-6, the V gene TRBV13; 9 bases agree with TRBD1. From germline, CDR1 is PRHDT and CDR2 FYEKMQ (reference sequence). This CDR3 is built from 16 residues. V lost 6 bases and J lost 10; bases outside the gene matches: 13. DNA for the CDR3: TGTGCCAGCAGTCCTACGGGACAGGGATCACAATCACCCCTCCACTTT. Translated, it gives CASSPTGQGSQSPLHF.

This chain joins TRBV10-1 and TRBJ2-5; 9 nucleotides line up with TRBD2. Germline loops: CDR1 WNHNN, CDR2 SYGVQD (reference sequence). This CDR3 region has 13 residues. Trimming took 6 bases from V and 5 from J; bases not matched to a gene: 4. The CDR3 here is CASRASGAETQYF. For the CDR3, the DNA is TGCGCCAGCAGGGCTAGCGGGGCGGAGACCCAGTACTTC.

The genes are TRBV7-9 and TRBJ2-3; 9 nucleotides agree with TRBD1. The CDR3 totals 18 residues. V trimming: 5 bases; J trimming: 5 bases; junction bases outside the gene matches: 17. Germline lookup yields CDR1 SEHNR and CDR2 FQNEAQ (reference sequence). The DNA of the CDR3 is TGTGCCAGCAGCCCCCCCTTTCCCCGGGACAGGGACCTAGATACGCAGTATTTT. This codes for CASSPPFPRDRDLDTQYF.

J is TRBJ2-1 and V is TRBV6-5, with 11 bases that match TRBD1. V shed 4 bases, J shed 7 bases, and the junction held 9 bases outside the gene matches. The CDR3 runs to 16 residues. Germline lookup yields CDR1 MNHEY and CDR2 SVGAGI. CDR3 protein: CASSSRGDRGLNEQFF. DNA for the CDR3: TGTGCCAGCAGTTCGCGGGGGGACAGGGGGTTGAATGAGCAGTTCTTC.

The chain carries TRBV2 and TRBJ1-5; D is possibly TRBD1 (5 bases). With 8 bases removed from V and 6 bases from J, the gap between germline ends came to 20 bases. The CDR3 is 15 amino acids. Looked up from germline, CDR1 is SNHLY and CDR2 is FYNNEI. The CDR3 protein is CASRLGGNVAQPQHF. The CDR3 DNA sequence: TGTGCCAGCCGGCTCGGGGGTAATGTTGCTCAGCCCCAGCATTTT.

The gene calls are TRBV29-1 and TRBJ2-3; D is undetermined. Germline CDR1 is SQVTM and CDR2 is ANQGSEA. The CDR3 has 14 residues. The ends were cut back, 6 bases at V and 0 bases at J, with 13 bases in the middle. The CDR3 is CSVGRSGSTDTQYF. In DNA, the CDR3 is TGCAGCGTGGGCCGGTCAGGCAGCACAGATACGCAGTATTTT.

The chain joins TRBV19 to TRBJ2-3; 8 positions agree with TRBD1. Germline V lookup: CDR1 LNHDA, CDR2 SQIVND (reference sequence). V was clipped by 5 bases and J by 4 bases; unmatched bases: 14. CDR3 length equals 17 residues. The CDR3 reads CASSPYPGDRPADTQYF. The CDR3 nucleotides are TGTGCCAGTAGTCCTTACCCTGGGGACAGGCCCGCAGATACGCAGTATTTT.

The chain's CDR3 is CATTGGGEPYNEQFF. Written as DNA, the CDR3 is TGTGCCACGACCGGCGGGGGGGAACCCTACAATGAGCAGTTCTTC. The V and J genes are TRBV19 and TRBJ2-1, with TRBD2 matching 9 bases. The CDR3 is 15 residues long. Germline assignment: CDR1 LNHDA and CDR2 SQIVND (reference sequence). Losses at the gene ends were 10 bases for V and 2 bases for J; bases not matched to a gene: 9.

The chain joins TRBV4-3 to TRBJ2-5; D is unresolved. CDR1 and CDR2 (germline): LGHNA, YSLEER. CDR3 length equals 14 residues. Trimming shortened V by 4 bases and J by 5 bases, and 14 bases separated the two germline ends. The CDR3 spells CASSPDATGETQYF. The CDR3, as DNA: TGCGCCAGCAGCCCAGACGCCACCGGGGAGACCCAGTACTTC.

This chain joins TRBV5-1 and TRBJ2-3; 13 bases line up with TRBD2. Germline V lookup: CDR1 SGHRS, CDR2 YFSETQ. Trimming cost V 0 bases and J 1 base; bases outside gene matches: 2. The length of the CDR3 is 17 residues. CDR3 bases: TGCGCCAGCAGCTTGGGGACTAGCGGGGGCCGCACAGATACGCAGTATTTT. Its translation is CASSLGTSGGRTDTQYF.

The chain has TRBV7-8 and TRBJ1-2; TRBD1 is a possible D gene (5 bases). Between the trimmed V and J ends, which lost 5 bases and 6 bases, there was a span of 19 bases. CDR3 size: 15 residues. Looked up from germline, CDR1 is SGHVS and CDR2 is FQNEAQ. CDR3 amino acids: CASSPEIRGIDGYTF. CDR3 nucleotides: TGTGCCAGCAGCCCGGAGATTCGGGGGATAGATGGCTACACCTTC.

The rearrangement uses TRBV19 and TRBJ1-2; no firm D call. The CDR3 sequence is 14 residues long. Trimming stripped 7 bases from V and 8 bases from J, with 20 bases between. Germline CDR1 LNHDA, CDR2 SQIVND (reference sequence). The CDR3 is CASTTGGSFGGYTF. CDR3 bases: TGTGCCAGTACCACGGGAGGGTCGTTTGGGGGCTACACCTTC.

The chain employs TRBV6-1 and TRBJ1-1; the D gene is possibly TRBD1 (5 bases). This CDR3 has 14 residues. Trimming shortened V by 7 bases and J by 4 bases, and 16 bases separated the two germline ends. Germline lookup yields CDR1 MNHNS and CDR2 SASEGT. The DNA of the CDR3 is TGTGCCAGCACTCTCGCAAGGGGTACCACTGAAGCTTTCTTT. Encoded protein: CASTLARGTTEAFF.

CDR3 DNA: TGTGCCAGCAGCTCCGCCGGGACTAGCGGGACCACAGATACGCAGTATTTT. This codes for CASSSAGTSGTTDTQYF. This sequence joins TRBV5-6 and TRBJ2-3; 13 bases agree with TRBD2. Germline V gene lookup returns CDR1 SGHDT and CDR2 YYEEEE. The J segment lost 2 bases and the V segment lost 3 bases, leaving 6 bases of the junction unmatched. CDR3 length equals 17 residues.